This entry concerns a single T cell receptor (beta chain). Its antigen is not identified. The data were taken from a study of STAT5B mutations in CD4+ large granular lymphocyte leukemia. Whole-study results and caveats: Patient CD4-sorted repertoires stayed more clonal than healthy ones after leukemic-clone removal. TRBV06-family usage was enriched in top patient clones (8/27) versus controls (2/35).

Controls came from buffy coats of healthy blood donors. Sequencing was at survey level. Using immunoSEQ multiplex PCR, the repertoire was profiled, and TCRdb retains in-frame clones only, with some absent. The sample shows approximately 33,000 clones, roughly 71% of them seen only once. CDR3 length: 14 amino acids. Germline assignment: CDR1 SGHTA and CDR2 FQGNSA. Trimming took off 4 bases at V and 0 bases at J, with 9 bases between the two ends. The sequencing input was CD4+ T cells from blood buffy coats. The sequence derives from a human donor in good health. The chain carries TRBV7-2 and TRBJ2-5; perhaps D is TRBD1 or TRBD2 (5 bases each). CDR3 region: CASSYGAYQETQYF. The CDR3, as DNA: TGTGCCAGCAGCTACGGGGCGTACCAAGAGACCCAGTACTTC.